This T cell receptor (beta chain) was profiled in a study of T-cell reconstitution after alpha-beta-depleted transplantation in children. Study-wide results and limits: Roughly two months post-transplant, alpha-beta T cells reportedly originated from several hundred graft clones that had expanded. T cells produced anew were the main source of T-cell counts and diversity one year after transplant. At day 60, the high TCRbeta diversity found in some patients originated from recipient T cells and thymic progenitors that had survived.

A library of TCRbeta sequences, prepared with unique molecular identifiers, was generated. TCRdb passed the PCR reads through MiXCR, listing each CDR3 protein once. The sample holds 150,000 to 200,000 distinct CDR3 sequences; about 6% are singletons and the top ten take roughly 4.8%. This clonotype has a count of ten or more. Its antigen is unidentified. V was clipped by 5 bases and J by 7 bases; unmatched bases: 8. In germline, CDR1 is SQVTM, CDR2 ANQGSEA. CDR3 length: 13 amino acids. This receptor was taken from a girl under three years old with combined immunodeficiency, due to receive a stem cell transplant. The sample in question was PBMCs, obtained before TCRalphabeta/CD19-depleted stem cell transplant. This rearrangement joins TRBV29-1 to TRBJ2-7, with 10 bases fitting TRBD1. The CDR3 spells CSVPGTGALEQYF. CDR3 DNA sequence: TGCAGCGTTCCCGGGACAGGGGCTTTGGAGCAGTACTTC.